The 14 T cell receptor beta chains given below trace back to one sample, sequenced in a study of blood T cell repertoires in COVID-19. Sequenced by immunoSEQ multiplex PCR; TCRdb stores in-frame clones only, minus some. The sample lists 150,000 to 200,000 clones; under 80% were seen once. Sequencing was carried out using PBMCs or T cells enriched from blood (not recorded which). Receptors were obtained from a woman aged 45-65 years with acute COVID-19.

The rearrangement links TRBV7-9 to TRBJ1-2, with D possibly matching TRBD1 (6 bases). Germline V lookup: CDR1 SEHNR, CDR2 FQNEAQ (reference sequence). The V and J ends lost 4 bases and 1 base respectively, with 16 bases between them. CDR3 length: 16 residues. The CDR3 protein is CASSYSSDRLNYGYTF. The CDR3 coding sequence is TGTGCCAGCAGCTACTCTTCTGACAGGCTTAACTATGGCTACACCTTC.

This chain links TRBV11-2 with TRBJ1-6; 8 bases are a match to TRBD1. Germline values: CDR1 SGHAT, CDR2 FQNNGV. After removal of 0 bases from V and 7 bases from J, the junction contained 5 bases not matched to a gene. This CDR3 contains 16 residues. The CDR3 spells CASSLDFTGGNSPLHF. The CDR3 DNA reads as TGTGCCAGCAGCTTAGATTTTACAGGGGGGAATTCACCCCTCCACTTT.

V and J are TRBV5-4 and TRBJ2-1; 11 nucleotides match TRBD2. This CDR3 is built from 15 residues. CDR1 is SGHNT, CDR2 YYREEE, per germline (reference sequence). Trimming took 6 bases from V and 4 from J; bases not matched to a gene: 6. CDR3 loop: CASTELAGAYNEQFF. The CDR3 nucleotides are TGTGCCAGCACCGAACTAGCGGGGGCATACAATGAGCAGTTCTTC.

The chain carries TRBV11-2 and TRBJ2-5; D is unclear. The CDR3 extends over 12 amino acids. Germline CDR1 SGHAT, CDR2 FQNNGV. Trimming shortened V by 0 bases and J by 9 bases, and 8 bases separated the two germline ends. The CDR3 bases are TGTGCCAGCAGCTTAGATCGTCGGGCCCAGTACTTC. Translated, it gives CASSLDRRAQYF.

The rearrangement joins TRBV4-3 to TRBJ2-3; 11 nucleotides match TRBD2. V shed 0 bases and J 2 bases; nucleotides not matched to a gene: 4. Germline V gives CDR1 LGHNA, CDR2 YSLEER. This CDR3 is 17 amino acids long. In DNA form, the CDR3 reads TGCGCCAGCAGCCAAGATCCTAGCGGGGGGTTCACAGATACGCAGTATTTT. Its translation: CASSQDPSGGFTDTQYF.

The count of this clone is one. The chain is built from TRBV2 and TRBJ2-2; D not resolved. V lost 1 base to trimming and J lost 0 bases, with 6 bases between them. The CDR3 runs to 15 residues. Germline CDR1 is SNHLY and CDR2 is FYNNEI. The CDR3 bases are TGTGCCAGCAGTGAAGTTCCAGCGAACACCGGGGAGCTGTTTTTT. Translation gives CASSEVPANTGELFF.

V gene TRBV19 combines with J gene TRBJ1-1; 7 nucleotides agree with TRBD1. Germline CDR1 LNHDA, CDR2 SQIVND (reference sequence). This CDR3 contains 14 residues. Germline trimming cut 5 bases from V and 10 bases from J; bases unmatched to any gene: 13. The DNA for the CDR3 is TGTGCCAGTAGTTCCCTTTCCGAGGGGGCACGAGCTTTCTTT. Residues: CASSSLSEGARAFF.

The J gene is TRBJ2-2, the V gene TRBV6-5; D gene uncertain. The CDR3 has 13 amino acids. Per the germline V gene, CDR1 is MNHEY and CDR2 is SVGAGI. Trimming took 7 bases from V and 5 from J, leaving 11 bases between them. CDR3 sequence (DNA): TGTGCCAGCATTCGTATTAGTACCGGGGAGCTGTTTTTT. It codes for CASIRISTGELFF.

The V gene is TRBV2, the J gene TRBJ2-7, with TRBD2 matching 10 bases. In germline, CDR1 is SNHLY, CDR2 FYNNEI. CDR3 length: 15 residues. J gave up 3 bases and V 5 bases, and 7 bases lay outside the gene matches. For the CDR3, the DNA is TGTGCCAGCAGTCTTAGCGGGGGGCCCTACTACGAGCAGTACGTC. Amino acids: CASSLSGGPYYEQYV.

This chain links TRBV18 with TRBJ2-7; 8 nucleotides agree with TRBD2. This CDR3 has 13 amino acids. The V segment lost 6 bases and the J segment 6 bases; nucleotides outside the gene matches: 7. In germline, CDR1 is KGHSH, CDR2 LQKENI. In nucleotides, the CDR3 is TGTGCCAGCTCGCCCGGGGGGGGAGGCGAGCAGTACGTC. Residues: CASSPGGGGEQYV.

CDR3 amino acids: CSVVPWTSGVSTDTQYF. The CDR3 DNA sequence: TGCAGCGTTGTTCCCTGGACTAGCGGGGTTAGCACAGATACGCAGTATTTT. The chain carries TRBV29-1 and TRBJ2-3, with TRBD2 identical over 12 bases. This CDR3 has 17 amino acids. Germline V gives CDR1 SQVTM, CDR2 ANQGSEA. J gave up 0 bases and V 4 bases, and 8 bases lay outside the gene matches.

This chain joins TRBV6-2 or TRBV6-3 and TRBJ2-2; tentatively, D is TRBD2 (6 bases). V shed 4 bases and J shed 7 bases, with 16 bases lying between them. This CDR3 spans 15 amino acids. CDR1 is MNHEY, CDR2 SVGEGT, per germline. The CDR3 nucleotides read TGTGCCAGCAGTTTTGCCACTAGCTACCACGGGGAGCTGTTTTTT. Its protein is CASSFATSYHGELFF.

The J gene is TRBJ2-7, the V gene TRBV27; D not resolved. Germline V gene lookup returns CDR1 MNHEY and CDR2 SMNVEV (reference sequence). The CDR3 length is 15 residues. V was clipped by 4 bases and J by 1 base, with 14 bases between them. The CDR3 nucleotides read TGTGCCAGCAGTTCTCTTGGCTCTGCATCCTACGAGCAGTACGTC. Residues: CASSSLGSASYEQYV.

This clone occurred a few times. This chain uses TRBV5-1 with TRBJ1-1; TRBD1 matches 7 bases. The CDR3 runs 17 residues. V lost 3 bases to trimming and J lost 0 bases; unmatched junction nucleotides: 11. Per the germline V gene, CDR1 is SGHRS and CDR2 is YFSETQ. The CDR3 protein is CASSSMLRGAMNTEAFF. DNA for the CDR3: TGCGCCAGCAGCTCCATGCTCAGGGGGGCTATGAACACTGAAGCTTTCTTT. The whole variable domain, filled in from reference TRBV5-1 and TRBJ1-1, reads KAGVTQTPRYLIKTRGQQVTLSCSPISGHRSVSWYQQTPGQGLQFLFEYFSETQRNKGNFPGRFSGRQFSNSRSEMNVSTLELGDSALYLCASSSMLRGAMNTEAFFGQGTRLTVV.